This entry lists 25 T cell receptor beta chains sequenced from one sample in a study of blood T cell repertoires in COVID-19. The data were produced by immunoSEQ multiplex PCR, yet TCRdb's version contains in-frame clones alone and is incomplete. The table has approximately 260,000 clones, 89% seen once; the top ten hold 4% to 5%. Sequenced material: peripheral blood. Receptors were obtained from a woman aged 40 to 55 who had recovered from COVID-19.

The V and J genes are TRBV12-3 or TRBV12-4 and TRBJ1-2; D is ambiguous. Trimming cost V 8 bases and J 7 bases, with 11 bases left between them. The CDR3 extends over 11 amino acids. The CDR3 sequence is CASSLKSGYTF. The DNA of the CDR3 is TGTGCCAGCTCCCTGAAGAGTGGCTACACCTTC.

The table lists this clone with a count of one. V gene TRBV28 combines with J gene TRBJ1-5; D might be TRBD1 (5 bases). Trimming removed 4 bases from V and 3 bases from J, with 10 bases in between. The germline V gene has CDR1 MDHEN and CDR2 SYDVKM. The length of the CDR3 is 14 residues. CDR3 sequence reads: CASSSGGFNQPQHF. The DNA of the CDR3 is TGTGCCAGCAGTTCCGGGGGTTTCAATCAGCCCCAGCATTTT.

The V gene is TRBV6-2 or TRBV6-3, the J gene TRBJ1-1; TRBD1 might be the D (6 bases). V was cut by 3 bases and J by 8 bases, with 10 bases left in between. This CDR3 has 12 amino acids. CDR1 is MNHEY, CDR2 SVGEGT, per germline. The CDR3 DNA reads TGTGCCAGCAGTTATGGAAGGGGGGAAGCTTTCTTT. This codes for CASSYGRGEAFF.

The rearrangement uses TRBV7-3 and TRBJ1-1, with D perhaps matching TRBD1 (6 bases). The ends were cut back, 6 bases at V and 7 bases at J, with 15 bases in the middle. CDR1 is SGHTA, CDR2 FQGTGA, per germline. The CDR3 covers 13 residues. In nucleotides, the CDR3 is TGTGCCAGCAGGGAACAGGGAGGGGTTGAAGCTTTCTTT. As protein: CASREQGGVEAFF.

The chain recombines TRBV19 with TRBJ2-3, with 16 nucleotides matching TRBD2. With 4 bases clipped from V and 5 bases from J, the junction kept 3 bases outside the gene matches. The CDR3 loop spans 16 amino acids. The V gene's germline CDR1 is LNHDA and CDR2 SQIVND (reference sequence). The CDR3: CASSTGLAGGRDTQYF. The CDR3 bases are TGTGCCAGTAGTACGGGACTAGCGGGGGGGCGAGATACGCAGTATTTT.

This clone showed up just once. This chain joins TRBV9 and TRBJ2-3; D gene unclear. V gave up 0 bases and J gave up 0 bases, with 11 bases separating them. The CDR3 has 16 residues. CDR1 is SGDLS, CDR2 YYNGEE, per germline. The CDR3 nucleotides read TGTGCCAGCAGCGTAGGACTTTTCACTAGCACAGATACGCAGTATTTT. It codes for CASSVGLFTSTDTQYF. The full variable domain, completed using reference TRBV9 and TRBJ2-3, is DSGVTQTPKHLITATGQRVTLRCSPRSGDLSVYWYQQSLDQGLQFLIQYYNGEERAKGNILERFSAQQFPDLHSELNLSSLELGDSALYFCASSVGLFTSTDTQYFGPGTRLTVL.

This chain connects TRBV9 to TRBJ2-3; D is possibly TRBD2 (7 bases). The CDR3 loop spans 16 amino acids. The germline V gene encodes CDR1 SGDLS and CDR2 YYNGEE. Trimming removed 4 bases at V and 3 bases at J, with 18 bases between. The CDR3 DNA reads as TGTGCCAGCAGCCCAGGGAGTGGGAGGGGGACAGATACGCAGTATTTT. Its translation is CASSPGSGRGTDTQYF.

The chain is built from TRBV20-1 and TRBJ2-4; 7 nucleotides match TRBD2. CDR3 size: 14 residues. The germline gives CDR1 DFQATT, CDR2 SNEGSKA (reference sequence). J lost 4 bases, V lost 3 bases, and 6 bases had no gene match. The DNA of the CDR3 is TGCAGTGCTAGTCCCCTAGCGGAGAAAAACATTCAGTACTTC. This gives the protein CSASPLAEKNIQYF.

This clone has a single count. This chain joins TRBV5-6 and TRBJ2-5; 12 bases line up with TRBD2. Per the germline V gene, CDR1 is SGHDT and CDR2 is YYEEEE. V lost 7 bases, J lost 3 bases, and 4 bases stayed unmatched. The CDR3 extends over 14 amino acids. The CDR3 region is CASSSGGVEETQYF. CDR3 bases: TGTGCCAGCTCTAGCGGGGGGGTGGAAGAGACCCAGTACTTC.

CDR3 loop: CASSIGQGAFQPQHF. The CDR3 DNA is TGTGCCAGTAGTATAGGGCAGGGGGCTTTTCAGCCCCAGCATTTT. The V gene is TRBV19, the J gene TRBJ1-5, with 8 bases fitting TRBD1. CDR3 length: 15 residues. Germline CDR1 is LNHDA and CDR2 is SQIVND (reference sequence). J lost 6 bases, V lost 1 base, and 5 bases had no gene match. The whole variable domain, filled in from reference TRBV19 and TRBJ1-5, reads DGGITQSPKYLFRKEGQNVTLSCEQNLNHDAMYWYRQDPGQGLRLIYYSQIVNDFQKGDIAEGYSVSREKKESFPLTVTSAQKNPTAFYLCASSIGQGAFQPQHFGDGTRLSIL.

The chain is built from TRBV20-1 and TRBJ2-1; perhaps TRBD2 as D (5 bases). Germline values: CDR1 DFQATT, CDR2 SNEGSKA (reference sequence). The CDR3 sequence is 11 residues long. Trimming took off 5 bases at V and 9 bases at J, with 11 bases between the two ends. CDR3 residues: CSAGSGSEQFF. CDR3 nucleotides: TGCAGTGCTGGGAGCGGCAGTGAGCAGTTCTTC.

V usage is TRBV7-7 and J usage is TRBJ2-5; 12 bases line up with TRBD2. The trim removed 1 base at V and 5 bases at J, leaving 2 bases unmatched. Germline-derived CDR1 and CDR2 are SSHAT and FNYEAQ (reference sequence). The CDR3 is 15 amino acids. The DNA of the CDR3 is TGTGCCAGCAGCTTAGGACTAGCGGGAGTGGAGACCCAGTACTTC. It yields the protein CASSLGLAGVETQYF.

The V and J genes are TRBV9 and TRBJ2-7; D perhaps matches TRBD2 (5 bases). Germline V lookup: CDR1 SGDLS, CDR2 YYNGEE. The CDR3 totals 14 residues. The V and J ends lost 0 bases and 1 base respectively, with 8 bases between them. DNA of the CDR3: TGTGCCAGCAGCGTAGGAGCGGAATCCTACGAGCAGTACGTC. Its translation: CASSVGAESYEQYV.

The chain employs TRBV5-4 and TRBJ1-2, with D possibly TRBD1 on 5 matching bases. CDR3 size: 17 residues. With 0 bases removed from V and 0 bases from J, the gap between germline ends came to 15 bases. Germline V lookup: CDR1 SGHNT, CDR2 YYREEE (reference sequence). The CDR3 reads CASSLAGRALPNYGYTF. The CDR3 DNA reads as TGTGCCAGCAGCTTGGCCGGCAGGGCCTTACCTAACTATGGCTACACCTTC. Supplemented by reference TRBV5-4 and TRBJ1-2, the full variable domain reads ETGVTQSPTHLIKTRGQQVTLRCSSQSGHNTVSWYQQALGQGPQFIFQYYREEENGRGNFPPRFSGLQFPNYSSELNVNALELDDSALYLCASSLAGRALPNYGYTFGSGTRLTVV.

CDR3 coding DNA: TGTGCCAGCAGTTACAGGGGGCTATCCTACGAGCAGTACGTC. This gives the protein CASSYRGLSYEQYV. The rearrangement joins TRBV6-2 or TRBV6-3 to TRBJ2-7, with TRBD1 matching 7 bases. CDR1 is MNHEY, CDR2 SVGEGT, per germline. The CDR3 consists of 14 residues. Losses at the gene ends were 2 bases for V and 1 base for J; bases not matched to a gene: 2.

The V call is TRBV19, the J call TRBJ1-1; TRBD1 matches 10 bases. Losses at the gene ends were 8 bases for V and 1 base for J; bases not matched to a gene: 7. Germline-derived CDR1 and CDR2 are LNHDA and SQIVND (reference sequence). The CDR3 runs to 15 residues. As DNA, the CDR3 is TGTGCCAGTCGCCGGGACAGGGGTTCGAACACTGAAGCTTTCTTT. It is translated as CASRRDRGSNTEAFF.

The count of this clone is one. The V call is TRBV7-9, the J call TRBJ2-3, with TRBD1 identical over 8 bases. The germline V gene encodes CDR1 SEHNR and CDR2 FQNEAQ (reference sequence). V shed 5 bases, J shed 2 bases, and the junction held 9 bases outside the gene matches. The CDR3 sequence is 16 residues long. The CDR3 coding sequence is TGTGCCAGCAGCCAACGTCGGGACAGGCACACAGATACGCAGTATTTT. Translation gives CASSQRRDRHTDTQYF. Supplemented by reference TRBV7-9 and TRBJ2-3, the full variable domain reads DTGVSQNPRHKITKRGQNVTFRCDPISEHNRLYWYRQTLGQGPEFLTYFQNEAQLEKSRLLSDRFSAERPKGSFSTLEIQRTEQGDSAMYLCASSQRRDRHTDTQYFGPGTRLTVL.

The rearrangement uses TRBV28 and TRBJ2-7; 8 bases line up with TRBD2. There are 15 residues in the CDR3. Germline CDR1 is MDHEN and CDR2 is SYDVKM. Trimming removed 5 bases from V and 2 bases from J; junction bases left unmatched: 8. The CDR3 spells CASSTPGGGTYEQYF. The CDR3 nucleotides are TGTGCCAGCAGTACCCCGGGGGGGGGTACCTACGAGCAGTACTTC.

The chain joins TRBV6-2 or TRBV6-3 to TRBJ2-7, with 11 bases that match TRBD2. The CDR3 runs 17 residues. Germline loops: CDR1 MNHEY, CDR2 SVGEGT. V gave up 5 bases and J gave up 5 bases; unmatched junction bases: 14. The CDR3 nucleotides read TGTGCCAGCAGTCCGAATAGCGGGAGGGCCTCTGCTGACGAGCAGTACGTC. This codes for CASSPNSGRASADEQYV.

This clone was seen only a few times. The chain has TRBV5-4 and TRBJ2-1, with 12 bases identical to TRBD2. V was pared by 3 bases and J by 9 bases, with 10 bases of the junction left unmatched. The germline gives CDR1 SGHNT, CDR2 YYREEE (reference sequence). CDR3 length: 16 amino acids. CDR3 region: CASSSGGLAGSGEQFF. DNA of the CDR3: TGTGCCAGCAGCTCCGGGGGACTAGCGGGTTCTGGTGAGCAGTTCTTC.

This clone has just one count. The chain links TRBV3-1 (or the pseudogene TRBV3-2) to TRBJ1-1; 11 positions agree with TRBD1. This CDR3 spans 16 amino acids. Germline V gene sequence: CDR1 LGHDT, CDR2 YNNKEL (reference sequence). V lost 2 bases to trimming and J lost 5 bases; unmatched junction nucleotides: 7. CDR3 coding DNA: TGTGCCAGCAGCCAACACCTCGGGACAGGGGGAACTGAAGCTTTCTTT. Protein sequence: CASSQHLGTGGTEAFF.

CDR3 sequence reads: CATSRGQDYGYTF. The CDR3 DNA sequence: TGTGCCACCTCCAGGGGGCAGGACTATGGCTACACCTTC. The V and J genes are TRBV6-5 and TRBJ1-2; 8 bases fit TRBD1. Germline values: CDR1 MNHEY, CDR2 SVGAGI. After removal of 10 bases from V and 3 bases from J, the junction contained 7 bases not matched to a gene. CDR3 length equals 13 residues.

This rearrangement joins TRBV12-3 or TRBV12-4 to TRBJ1-3; the D is unclear. V was trimmed by 10 bases and J by 0 bases, leaving 10 bases between them. The CDR3 extends over 13 amino acids. The CDR3 bases are TGTGCCACCGACACACACTCTGGAAACACCATATATTTT. The encoded protein is CATDTHSGNTIYF.

The V and J genes are TRBV5-1 and TRBJ2-3; maybe TRBD2 (6 bases). The CDR3 covers 14 residues. Germline V gives CDR1 SGHRS, CDR2 YFSETQ. The V end was cut by 4 bases, the J end by 3 bases, with 12 bases between. CDR3 in DNA: TGCGCCAGCAGCACGACCGGGAGTACAGATACGCAGTATTTT. Amino acids: CASSTTGSTDTQYF.

The chain is built from TRBV7-6 and TRBJ2-3; TRBD2 matches at 10 bases. Germline assignment: CDR1 SGHVS and CDR2 FNYEAQ. The CDR3 sequence is 17 residues long. The V gene end was trimmed by 1 base and the J gene end by 0 bases; junction bases not matched to a gene: 4. CDR3 region: CASSLGTSGSSTDTQYF. The CDR3 bases are TGTGCCAGCAGCTTAGGGACTAGCGGATCTAGCACAGATACGCAGTATTTT.